These 15 T cell receptor beta chains originate from one sample sequenced in a study of OX40 agonist ivuxolimab in advanced cancers. Only in-frame clones appear in the TCRdb table, and some are missing; sequencing was by immunoSEQ multiplex PCR. Of roughly 60,000 clones in the sample, about 89% are singletons; the top ten hold roughly 1.1%. This specimen was CD4+ or CD8+ T cells sorted from blood, taken in a trial of the OX40 agonist ivuxolimab. These receptors were obtained from an adult with an advanced solid tumor such as melanoma, head and neck, liver or kidney cancer.

The CDR3 nucleotides are TGTGCCAGCAACCGACAGGGGGTAACCGGGGAGCTGTTTTTT. It is translated as CASNRQGVTGELFF. The chain couples TRBV5-6 to TRBJ2-2, with 9 bases matching TRBD1. Germline V gene sequence: CDR1 SGHDT, CDR2 YYEEEE. The CDR3 sequence is 14 residues long. V lost 6 bases to trimming and J lost 5 bases; unmatched junction nucleotides: 5.

The V gene is TRBV4-1, the J gene TRBJ1-2, with no clear D. The CDR3 runs 14 residues. The germline CDR1 and CDR2 sequences are MGHRA and YSYEKL. The germline V and J ends were trimmed by 3 bases and 5 bases, with 13 bases remaining between them. The CDR3 sequence is CASSQGLAWYGYTF. In DNA, the CDR3 is TGCGCCAGCAGCCAGGGCCTTGCTTGGTATGGCTACACCTTC.

This clone was seen more than once but under ten times. The rearrangement joins TRBV28 to TRBJ2-7; D may be TRBD2 (5 bases). Germline lookup yields CDR1 MDHEN and CDR2 SYDVKM. Trimming removed 5 bases at V and 0 bases at J, with 11 bases between. The CDR3 covers 14 residues. The CDR3 reads CASSGGLSSYEQYF. CDR3 nucleotides: TGTGCCAGCAGTGGAGGACTGTCCTCCTACGAGCAGTACTTC.

CDR3 DNA: TGTGCCAGCAGCTTACGACGCACAGATACGCAGTATTTT. Translated, it gives CASSLRRTDTQYF. The chain has TRBV7-2 and TRBJ2-3, with no clear D. CDR3 length: 13 residues. Deletions cut 2 bases from V and 1 base from J, with 4 bases between. CDR1 SGHTA and CDR2 FQGNSA come from the germline V gene.

The chain recombines TRBV5-8 with TRBJ1-2; D uncertain. The CDR3 is 13 amino acids. Germline V gene sequence: CDR1 SGHTS, CDR2 YDEGEE. V lost 1 base to trimming and J lost 5 bases, with 9 bases between them. The CDR3 loop reads CASSLWSEYGYTF. CDR3 sequence (DNA): TGTGCCAGCAGCTTGTGGAGCGAGTATGGCTACACCTTC.

This clone was seen more than once but under ten times. The rearrangement uses TRBV7-9 and TRBJ1-2; D is uncertain. This CDR3 region has 15 residues. Germline V gene data show CDR1 as SEHNR and CDR2 as FQNEAQ (reference sequence). Between the trimmed V and J ends, which lost 4 bases and 7 bases, there was a span of 19 bases. The CDR3 region is CASSYLGPRAPGYTF. As DNA, the CDR3 is TGTGCCAGCAGCTACCTCGGACCCCGGGCTCCTGGCTACACCTTC.

V gene TRBV19 combines with J gene TRBJ1-3, with D unresolved. Germline values: CDR1 LNHDA, CDR2 SQIVND (reference sequence). The V and J ends lost 8 bases and 0 bases respectively, with 11 bases between them. There are 14 residues in the CDR3. The CDR3 loop is CASRLLSSGNTIYF. The CDR3 DNA sequence: TGTGCCAGTCGCCTGCTGAGCTCTGGAAACACCATATATTTT.

The chain combines TRBV9 with TRBJ1-2; no definite D call. This CDR3 contains 11 residues. Trimming took off 3 bases at V and 7 bases at J, with 7 bases between the two ends. Germline values: CDR1 SGDLS, CDR2 YYNGEE. DNA for the CDR3: TGTGCCAGCAGCGGCTGGGGTGGCTACACCTTC. This codes for CASSGWGGYTF.

The chain recombines TRBV11-2 with TRBJ2-1; no clear D gene. The CDR3 is 11 residues long. Germline lookup yields CDR1 SGHAT and CDR2 FQNNGV. V gave up 5 bases and J gave up 7 bases, with 6 bases separating them. DNA for the CDR3: TGTGCCAGCAGCCCCTTGAATGAGCAGTTCTTC. It translates to CASSPLNEQFF.

This rearrangement joins TRBV15 to TRBJ1-1; TRBD1 matches at 8 bases. CDR1 is LNHNV and CDR2 is YYDKDF in the germline V gene (reference sequence). The V gene end was trimmed by 3 bases and the J gene end by 1 base; junction bases not matched to a gene: 7. The CDR3 runs to 16 residues. The CDR3 spells CATSRETGEANTEAFF. CDR3 in DNA: TGTGCCACCAGCAGGGAGACAGGGGAGGCGAACACTGAAGCTTTCTTT. Variable domain in full (rest from reference TRBV15 and TRBJ1-1): DAMVIQNPRYQVTQFGKPVTLSCSQTLNHNVMYWYQQKSSQAPKLLFHYYDKDFNNEADTPDNFQSRRPNTSFCFLDIRSPGLGDTAMYLCATSRETGEANTEAFFGQGTRLTVV.

CDR3: CASSYTVNTEAFF. Written as DNA, the CDR3 is TGCGCCAGCAGTTACACCGTGAACACTGAAGCTTTCTTT. The rearrangement links TRBV5-1 to TRBJ1-1; D gene uncertain. Germline loops: CDR1 SGHRS, CDR2 YFSETQ. The length of the CDR3 is 13 residues. The V and J ends lost 5 bases and 0 bases respectively, with 8 bases between them.

This clone was observed once. The genes are TRBV4-3 and TRBJ2-5, with 11 bases matching TRBD2. Trimming removed 1 base from V and 5 bases from J; junction bases left unmatched: 6. The germline gives CDR1 LGHNA, CDR2 YSLEER. This CDR3 spans 16 amino acids. CDR3 nucleotides: TGCGCCAGCAGCCAAGGAACTAGCGGGAGTGGTGAGACCCAGTACTTC. The encoded protein is CASSQGTSGSGETQYF.

This chain connects TRBV7-2 to TRBJ1-1; D remains unclear. This CDR3 comprises 15 residues. Trimming shortened V by 5 bases and J by 7 bases, and 20 bases separated the two germline ends. Per the germline V gene, CDR1 is SGHTA and CDR2 is FQGNSA. CDR3 DNA: TGTGCCAGCAGCCCTTGGACCGGGATAAGTGTTGAAGCTTTCTTT. Translating gives CASSPWTGISVEAFF.

This clone was seen a handful of times. J is TRBJ1-1 and V is TRBV28; 7 bases are a match to TRBD1. Germline CDR1 reads MDHEN; CDR2 reads SYDVKM. CDR3 size: 11 residues. CDR3 DNA: TGTGGTGCGACAGGGCCCACTGAAGCTTTCTTT. Protein sequence: CGATGPTEAFF.

This chain joins TRBV10-3 and TRBJ1-5; D remains unclear. CDR1 and CDR2 from the germline V gene are ENHRY and SYGVKD. The CDR3 loop spans 16 amino acids. V was clipped by 10 bases and J by 0 bases, with 19 bases between them. The CDR3 loop is CATNPTRGFSNQPQHF. CDR3 DNA sequence: TGTGCCACCAACCCCACTCGCGGCTTTAGCAATCAGCCCCAGCATTTT.